These 7 T cell receptor beta chains share one sample of origin, sequenced in a study of blood T cell repertoires in COVID-19. Repertoires were generated with immunoSEQ multiplex PCR, while TCRdb's copy carries only in-frame clones and drops some. The table includes tens of thousands of clones, 75% to 90% detected once. Sequenced material: peripheral blood. Receptor source: a man in his sixties with acute or convalescent COVID-19.

The chain uses TRBV5-6 and TRBJ2-1; 14 nucleotides align to TRBD2. The V segment lost 3 bases and the J segment 2 bases; nucleotides outside the gene matches: 4. CDR1 and CDR2 from the germline V gene are SGHDT and YYEEEE. The CDR3 loop spans 17 amino acids. As DNA, the CDR3 is TGTGCCAGCAGCTACTGGACTAGCGGGGGGACCTACAATGAGCAGTTCTTC. Protein sequence: CASSYWTSGGTYNEQFF.

This clone was counted between two and nine times. The junction departs from the called germline gene at one end, perhaps through a read error. The rearrangement links TRBV2 to TRBJ2-5, with D possibly matching TRBD2 (5 bases). The CDR3 is made up of 11 amino acids. Germline loops: CDR1 SNHLY, CDR2 FYNNEI. The CDR3 spells CASPSRRQEDF. DNA of the CDR3: TGTGCCAGTCCATCGCGGCGTCAGGAGGACTTC.

The chain carries TRBV3-1 (or the pseudogene TRBV3-2) and TRBJ2-1, with TRBD1 identical over 8 bases. The CDR3 spans 16 residues. Trimming cost V 5 bases and J 7 bases; bases outside gene matches: 13. CDR1 is LGHDT and CDR2 is YNNKEL in the germline V gene (reference sequence). Here the CDR3 reads CASSWSGTGAVNEQFF. The CDR3 DNA is TGTGCCAGCAGCTGGTCCGGGACAGGCGCCGTAAATGAGCAGTTCTTC.

V is TRBV18 and J is TRBJ1-2; D might be TRBD1 (6 bases). V lost 6 bases, J lost 6 bases, and 26 bases lay in between. CDR3 length: 17 residues. CDR1 is KGHSH and CDR2 is LQKENI in the germline V gene. The CDR3 here is CASSPIKTGTRGHGYTF. The CDR3 DNA reads as TGTGCCAGCTCGCCTATAAAAACCGGGACAAGGGGCCATGGCTACACCTTC.

CDR3 region: CASSSDTEGGRHSPLHF. For the CDR3, the DNA is TGTGCCAGCAGCTCAGATACGGAGGGCGGACGGCATTCACCCCTCCACTTT. The chain links TRBV3-1 (or the pseudogene TRBV3-2) to TRBJ1-6; no reliable D call. CDR3 length: 17 residues. Germline V gene sequence: CDR1 LGHDT, CDR2 YNNKEL (reference sequence). V was pared by 5 bases and J by 8 bases, with 22 bases between.

This rearrangement joins TRBV2 to TRBJ1-5; 7 bases agree with TRBD1. The J segment lost 11 bases and the V segment lost 5 bases, leaving 21 bases of the junction unmatched. The CDR3 totals 17 residues. CDR1 is SNHLY, CDR2 FYNNEI, per germline. The CDR3 DNA sequence: TGTGCCAGCAGTTACACCTCAGTGGGCAGGGGGATCTCGTCCCAGCATTTT. Translation: CASSYTSVGRGISSQHF.

The chain links TRBV4-2 to TRBJ2-3; tentative D call: TRBD2 (6 bases). Per germline, CDR1 LGHNA and CDR2 YNFKEQ. There are 17 residues in the CDR3. V lost 1 base and J lost 0, with 14 bases in between. In DNA, the CDR3 is TGTGCCAGCAGCCAAGGGTGGGCAGGGACTAGCACAGATACGCAGTATTTT. Translating gives CASSQGWAGTSTDTQYF.